This TCR beta chain was sequenced during a study of vaccination effects on CD4 cells after COVID-19 (dated by TCRdb to 2022 to 2024). Some background on the complete study: In the ViraFEST assay, PBMC were stimulated with viral peptide pools, and antigen-specific CD4+ T cell clonotypes were then identified by expansion using TCR sequencing. A total of roughly 9 COVID-19 convalescent patients and a few SARS-CoV-2-naive healthy vaccine recipients were included in the full study. SARS-CoV-2 spike-specific CD4+ TCR repertoires were compared before and after mRNA vaccination in COVID-19 convalescent patients and in infection-naive vaccine recipients. Each participant got two doses of an mRNA SARS-CoV-2 vaccine, either BNT162b2 or mRNA-1273. About 2.1 million PBMC per well were cultured with about 9.6 ug/ml peptides in IMDM containing approximately 4.7% human AB serum, about 10 IU/ml IL-2 and gentamicin. The Oncomine TCR Beta short-read assay on an Illumina iSeq 100 was used to sequence cultures from other donors in the study. What the study reported, not specific to this receptor: At late post-vaccination timepoints, both infection-induced and vaccine-induced clones showed marked clonal contraction, consistent with waning T cell responses. The study was limited by a small number of convalescent patients and lacked early post-infection timepoints. Among healthy vaccine recipients, nearly all vaccine-induced clones were SARS-CoV-2 mono-reactive, and only 1 of 255 was cross-reactive with common cold coronaviruses.

CDR1 and CDR2 are drawn from the germline V gene: LGHNA, YNFKEQ. The junction shows trimming of 4 bases on V and 0 bases on J, and the gene matches do not reach 6 bases of it. The CDR3 has 17 amino acids, counting the end cysteine and phenylalanine. Only CDR3 DNA is held: 51 bases, read in frame from base 1. Libraries were prepared through the immunoSEQ multiplex PCR assay. DNA from the CD4+ T cells that had been cultured and isolated underwent TCR beta CDR3 sequencing. In the source study's methods: Non-productive TCR sequences were removed, reads were trimmed to the CDR3 region, and CDR3s of at least 7 amino acids were retained. Antigen-specific clonotypes were identified using the MANAFEST web app by comparison of expansion in peptide wells against reference cultures. To count as positive, a clone had to show expansion at FDR<0.05 compared with the reference and with all other wells, an odds ratio above 5, and a frequency above 0.1% in two replicate wells. A clonotype was defined as cross-reactive if the clonotype was significantly expanded both in SARS-CoV-2 spike wells and in at least one common cold coronavirus spike condition. CDR3 similarity was assessed by Levenshtein distance using the stringdist R package, and unrooted trees were constructed with ape in R 3.6.1. TCRdb carries this immuneACCESS record with in-frame sequences only. Its versions omit some clonotypes, under half of them owing to an unresolved V gene in the studies checked, with the rest unexplained. The V and J calls and the clone size are those of that table, but D and trimming were determined from the DNA. In this sample the table shows tens of thousands of clones, 68% of which occur a single time. The ten largest make up under 4.5% of the sample.

This clone was found a few times. The specificity of this receptor is unknown. No quality values exist for individual bases; no much larger clone is one base distant. After more than 9 days of culture, CD4+ T cells were isolated with the EasySep CD4+ T cell isolation kit. The absence of prior SARS-CoV-2 infection in healthy vaccine recipients was confirmed by negative nucleocapsid antibodies before and after vaccination. Half of the culture medium was replaced with fresh IL-2-containing medium on days 3 and 7. Unless noted otherwise, every peptide stimulation condition was grown in triplicate wells. PBMC were separated from whole blood using Ficoll-Paque Plus gradient centrifugation and were then either cryopreserved at -140C or used fresh. Genomic DNA was extracted from cultured CD4+ T cells with the QIAamp micro DNA kit.

This TCR came from a human donor who received a COVID-19 vaccine. This sample comprised CD4+ T cells from PBMCs cultured without peptide, obtained before COVID-19 vaccination. The rearrangement joined TRBV4-2 to TRBJ2-6, with TRBD1 matching 7 junction bases. The nucleotide sequence is TGTGCCAGCAGCCTCAGGGGGTTAGACTCTGGGGCCAACGTCCTGACTTTC. Translated, it gives CASSLRGLDSGANVLTF.